The sequence of this TCR beta chain was determined in a study of T-cell reconstitution after alpha-beta-depleted transplantation in children (dated by TCRdb to the mid-2010s). Turning to the overall study: Using TCR repertoire profiling, the study quantitatively followed how T-cell immune reconstitution unfolded in children after TCRalphabeta/CD19-depleted allogeneic hematopoietic cell transplantation. What the work shows at the level of the full study, not this receptor alone: In some patients, the high TCRbeta diversity seen at day 60 was put down to recipient T cells and intrathymic progenitors that had survived conditioning. The apparently early recovery of alphabetaT-cell counts about two months after transplant reportedly depended on only several hundred rapidly expanded clones that came from non-depleted graft cells. Over the following months the frequencies of hyperexpanded clones went down, and after one year T-cell counts and TCRbeta diversity were mostly credited to newly produced T cells.

Library prep was done by PCR. Sequencer: Illumina HiSeq 2500. Molecular barcoding was employed in the preparation of TCR libraries, with unique molecular identifiers being used to normalize TCRbeta repertoire quantification. The public reads were reanalyzed by TCRdb: fastp trimming at Q25, MiXCR alignment, in-frame beta chains only. Identical CDR3 protein sequences are pooled into one entry, listed with their most common genes and DNA. Across this sample there are tens of thousands of distinct CDR3 sequences, with 4.9% seen only once. The leading ten clones occupy 15% to 20% of the sample. The treatment or condition label, read with the paper, signifies: allogeneic hematopoietic cell transplantation with graft depleted of TCRalphabeta T cells and CD19 B cells. Transplant recipients were children who received TCRalphabeta/CD19-depleted allogeneic hematopoietic cell grafts. The germline ends are 8 bases apart after V is trimmed by 1 base and J by 5 bases. The CDR3 contains 12 residues, cysteine and phenylalanine counted. Just the 36-base CDR3 DNA is kept, in frame starting at base 1. The germline V gene (reference sequence) sets CDR1 to DFQATT and CDR2 to SNEGSKA.

This clonotype appeared many times. The antigen it recognizes is unknown. Per-nucleotide qualities are absent, and no much larger clonotype sits a single base away. This TCR derives from a boy in the first two years of life who had a stem cell transplant for acute myeloid leukemia, so the T cells may come from the graft donor. This chain is built from TRBV20-1 and TRBJ2-5; a confident D gene designation cannot be given. The sample here was PBMCs, mostly from graft donor cells, taken 180 days after TCRalphabeta/CD19-depleted stem cell transplant. Here is the DNA: TGCAGTGCTAGAGCCGCTCTGGAGACCCAGTACTTC. Its coded protein is CSARAALETQYF.